This TCR beta chain stems from a study of cytomegalovirus exposure and HLA in healthy donors. The ends lost 5 bases at V and 2 bases at J; junction bases unmatched: 9. Germline-derived CDR1 and CDR2 are SGHVS and FNYEAQ. The CDR3 runs 15 residues. General observations from the study: Roughly even sequencing depth across donors was the assumption behind the presence/absence analyses. Reportedly, TCR beta sequences accurately predicted HLA-A and HLA-B alleles in most subjects. Reports indicated that the classifier achieved high specificity and sensitivity in diagnosing cytomegalovirus status. Some TCR beta chains (about 180 of them) were listed as cytomegalovirus-associated.

Note on this clone: Its target is unknown.

PCR involved 60 Vbeta and 13 Jbeta primers. TCRdb's table, derived via immunoSEQ multiplex PCR, lists solely in-frame clones and lacks some. The sample lists fewer than 200,000 clones; around 82% were seen once. The specimen was PBMCs. The sequence came from a male donor in good health and CMV-seronegative. This sequence joins TRBV7-6 and TRBJ2-7; TRBD2 matches at 7 bases. The CDR3 sequence is CASSPGTSATYEQYF. The CDR3 coding sequence is TGTGCCAGCAGCCCAGGAACTAGCGCAACCTACGAGCAGTACTTC.